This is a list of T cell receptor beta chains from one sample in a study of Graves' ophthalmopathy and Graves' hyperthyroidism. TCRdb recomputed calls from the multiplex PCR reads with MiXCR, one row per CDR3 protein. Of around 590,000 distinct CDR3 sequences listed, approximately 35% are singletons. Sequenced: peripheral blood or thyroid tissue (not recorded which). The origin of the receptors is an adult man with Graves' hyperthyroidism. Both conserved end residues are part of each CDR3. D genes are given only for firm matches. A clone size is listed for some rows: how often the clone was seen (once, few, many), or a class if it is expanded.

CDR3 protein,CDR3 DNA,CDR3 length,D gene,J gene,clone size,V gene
CASSATGGHGYTF,TGTGCCAGCAGCGCCACAGGGGGCCACGGCTACACCTTC,13,TRBD1,TRBJ1-2,many,TRBV5-8
CSYSDRRVETQYF,TGCAGTTACTCGGACAGGAGGGTAGAGACCCAGTACTTC,13,-,TRBJ2-5,-,TRBV20-1
CASSQVPGAPGANVLTF,TGTGCCAGCAGCCAAGTCCCAGGGGCTCCCGGGGCCAACGTCCTGACTTTC,17,-,TRBJ2-6,-,TRBV14
CASSLDRAGFNYGYTF,TGTGCCAGCAGCTTGGATCGGGCGGGGTTCAACTATGGCTACACCTTC,16,-,TRBJ1-2,many,TRBV5-8
CASSLVQGNYGYTF,TGTGCCAGCAGCTTAGTCCAGGGCAACTATGGCTACACCTTC,14,-,TRBJ1-2,few,TRBV11-2
CASSNQGEQYF,TGTGCCAGCAGTAACCAGGGGGAGCAGTACTTC,11,-,TRBJ2-7,many,TRBV2
CAGSPRQGGVRTGELFF,TGTGCCGGTAGTCCCCGACAGGGAGGGGTTCGGACCGGGGAGCTGTTTTTT,17,-,TRBJ2-2,-,TRBV19
CASSRRPPGPAEETQYF,TGTGCCAGCAGCCGCCGACCGCCGGGACCAGCCGAAGAGACCCAGTACTTC,17,-,TRBJ2-5,-,TRBV12-3/TRBV12-4
CSFSLAGEEQFF,TGCAGCTTTTCTCTAGCGGGAGAAGAGCAGTTCTTC,12,TRBD2,TRBJ2-1,few,TRBV29-1
CASSYSAFSGGGITEAFF,TGTGCCAGCAGTTACTCGGCATTCTCAGGGGGAGGGATCACTGAAGCTTTCTTT,18,TRBD1,TRBJ1-1,-,TRBV6-5
CSVEIRTGNSYEQYF,TGCAGCGTTGAGATTCGGACAGGGAACTCCTACGAGCAGTACTTC,15,TRBD1,TRBJ2-7,-,TRBV29-1
CASSPDFHTEAFF,TGTGCCAGCAGTCCGGACTTCCACACTGAAGCTTTCTTT,13,-,TRBJ1-1,many,TRBV12-3/TRBV12-4
CASSLSGRGEAFF,TGTGCCAGCAGCTTATCAGGACGCGGGGAAGCTTTCTTT,13,-,TRBJ1-1,many,TRBV7-8
CASSSPGTIPNSPLHF,TGTGCCAGCAGTTCCCCCGGGACAATCCCTAATTCACCCCTCCACTTT,16,-,TRBJ1-6,-,TRBV27
CASSPHPGQGEMKKLFF,TGTGCCAGTAGTCCCCACCCCGGACAGGGCGAAATGAAAAAACTGTTTTTT,17,TRBD1,TRBJ1-4,-,TRBV19
CASSQGQGYTGANVLTF,TGTGCCAGCAGCCAGGGACAGGGGTATACTGGGGCCAACGTCCTGACTTTC,17,TRBD1,TRBJ2-6,-,TRBV7-4
CSVVLPGSWGYTF,TGCAGCGTTGTGTTACCCGGGTCGTGGGGCTACACCTTC,13,-,TRBJ1-2,many,TRBV29-1
CASSQVTGTYEQYF,TGCGCCAGCAGCCAAGTTACGGGTACCTACGAGCAGTACTTC,14,-,TRBJ2-7,-,TRBV4-1
CASSYSGWWDRGNTGELYF,TGTGCCAGCAGTTACTCGGGATGGTGGGACAGGGGTAACACCGGGGAGCTGTACTTC,19,TRBD1,TRBJ2-7,-,TRBV7-2
CASSFRDSLYGYTF,TGTGCCAGCAGCTTCCGGGACAGTCTCTATGGCTACACCTTC,14,TRBD1,TRBJ1-2,-,TRBV7-9
CASSPGDRGAGSPLHF,TGTGCCAGCAGCCCCGGGGACAGGGGGGCTGGATCACCCCTCCACTTT,16,TRBD1,TRBJ1-6,-,TRBV11-1
CASSLRQGQETQYF,TGTGCCAGCAGTTTACGACAGGGACAAGAGACCCAGTACTTC,14,TRBD1,TRBJ2-5,many,TRBV12-3/TRBV12-4